Listed below are T cell receptor beta chains from one sample, sequenced in a study of cytomegalovirus exposure and HLA in healthy donors. The table came from immunoSEQ multiplex PCR; TCRdb's copy has only in-frame clones and leaves some out. The data hold more than 110,000 clones, with over 70% observed a single time. Sequencing was performed on PBMCs. The receptors derive from a male donor in good health and CMV-seronegative. CDR3s include the opening cysteine and the closing phenylalanine or tryptophan. The D gene is left open where the match is weak. Clone size is given for some rows only: seen once, a few or many times, or a class if the clone is expanded.

j_gene: TRBJ2-1; v_gene: TRBV4-3; d_gene: -; abundance: -; CDR3nt: TGCGCCAGCAGCCAGAGGGCGGGGCCTACAAGCGATGAGCAGTTCTTC; CDR3aa: CASSQRAGPTSDEQFF
j_gene: TRBJ1-1; v_gene: TRBV5-6; d_gene: -; abundance: -; CDR3nt: TGTGCCAGCAACTCCATGGGGGGAGGGAACACTGAAGCTTTCTTT; CDR3aa: CASNSMGGGNTEAFF
j_gene: TRBJ2-7; v_gene: TRBV5-5; d_gene: TRBD1; abundance: -; CDR3nt: TGTGCCAGCAGCAATTCAGGGACAGGGGGCTACGAGCAGTACTTC; CDR3aa: CASSNSGTGGYEQYF
j_gene: TRBJ2-7; v_gene: TRBV28; d_gene: -; abundance: -; CDR3nt: TGTGCCAGCAGTTGGGCGAGCTACGAGCAGTACTTC; CDR3aa: CASSWASYEQYF
j_gene: TRBJ1-5; v_gene: TRBV28; d_gene: -; abundance: -; CDR3nt: TGTGCCAGCAGTTTAAGTCCGGGGTACGGGAGCAATCAGCCCCAGCATTTT; CDR3aa: CASSLSPGYGSNQPQHF
j_gene: TRBJ1-1; v_gene: TRBV7-2; d_gene: -; abundance: -; CDR3nt: TGTGCCAGCAGACCGGACAGCACTGAAGCTTTCTTT; CDR3aa: CASRPDSTEAFF
j_gene: TRBJ1-1; v_gene: TRBV5-1; d_gene: -; abundance: once; CDR3nt: TGCGCCAGCAAGGCGACGGGCGGGTACACTGAAGCTTTCTTT; CDR3aa: CASKATGGYTEAFF
j_gene: TRBJ1-2; v_gene: TRBV7-6; d_gene: TRBD1; abundance: -; CDR3nt: TGTGCCAGCAGCCAGGGGGTAATCTATGGCTACACCTTC; CDR3aa: CASSQGVIYGYTF
j_gene: TRBJ2-7; v_gene: TRBV9; d_gene: -; abundance: -; CDR3nt: TGTGCCAGCAGCCCTTTGGTGGGGACACCTTCCTACGAGCAGTACTTC; CDR3aa: CASSPLVGTPSYEQYF
j_gene: TRBJ1-1; v_gene: TRBV19; d_gene: -; abundance: -; CDR3nt: TGTGCCAGTACCTTTCGTGGGGGCCCTTTGAACACTGAAGCTTTCTTT; CDR3aa: CASTFRGGPLNTEAFF
j_gene: TRBJ2-5; v_gene: TRBV7-2; d_gene: -; abundance: -; CDR3nt: TGTGCCAGCAGCCAACAGAGGGTGCAAGAGACCCAGTACTTC; CDR3aa: CASSQQRVQETQYF
j_gene: TRBJ1-1; v_gene: TRBV27; d_gene: -; abundance: few; CDR3nt: TGTGCCAGCAGCTCGGGGGGGCTTGGGAACACTGAAGCTTTCTTT; CDR3aa: CASSSGGLGNTEAFF
j_gene: TRBJ1-2; v_gene: TRBV10-3; d_gene: -; abundance: -; CDR3nt: TGTGCCATCAGTCTGGACGCCGAGGGTTCTGGCTACACCTTC; CDR3aa: CAISLDAEGSGYTF
j_gene: TRBJ1-2; v_gene: TRBV7-2; d_gene: -; abundance: few; CDR3nt: TGTGCCAGCAGCAATCCGGGGAGTCATGGCTACACCTTC; CDR3aa: CASSNPGSHGYTF
j_gene: TRBJ2-7; v_gene: TRBV27; d_gene: -; abundance: -; CDR3nt: TGTGCCAGCAGTTCACAGATATCGGTCAACTCCTACGAGCAGTACTTC; CDR3aa: CASSSQISVNSYEQYF
j_gene: TRBJ2-2; v_gene: TRBV4-1; d_gene: -; abundance: once; CDR3nt: TGCGCCAGCAGCCAAGAAGGTGGGACACCCTTAAACACCGGGGAGCTGTTTTTT; CDR3aa: CASSQEGGTPLNTGELFF
j_gene: TRBJ1-3; v_gene: TRBV4-3; d_gene: TRBD1; abundance: few; CDR3nt: TGCGCCAGCAGCCAAGCTGCGGGACAGGGGGTCGGCACCATATATTTT; CDR3aa: CASSQAAGQGVGTIYF
j_gene: TRBJ2-2; v_gene: TRBV5-4; d_gene: TRBD2; abundance: -; CDR3nt: TGTGCCAGCAGCTTGCCCGCGGGGGTGAACACCGGGGAGCTGTTTTTT; CDR3aa: CASSLPAGVNTGELFF
j_gene: TRBJ2-1; v_gene: TRBV5-1; d_gene: TRBD2; abundance: once; CDR3nt: TGCGCCAGCAGCCTCAACTTCGGGGGGAGCTCCTACAATGAGCAGTTCTTC; CDR3aa: CASSLNFGGSSYNEQFF
j_gene: TRBJ1-1; v_gene: TRBV13; d_gene: TRBD1; abundance: once; CDR3nt: TGTGCCAGCAGCCTGGGACAGTTGGGCACTGAAGCTTTCTTT; CDR3aa: CASSLGQLGTEAFF
j_gene: TRBJ1-2; v_gene: TRBV28; d_gene: TRBD1; abundance: -; CDR3nt: TGTGCCAGCAGTTATGGGGACAGGGTCACTCTCTACAATGGCTACACCTTC; CDR3aa: CASSYGDRVTLYNGYTF
j_gene: TRBJ2-7; v_gene: TRBV9; d_gene: -; abundance: -; CDR3nt: TGTGCCAGCAGCGTAGATTGGGGAGGCTACGAGCAGTACTTC; CDR3aa: CASSVDWGGYEQYF
j_gene: TRBJ2-3; v_gene: TRBV10-3; d_gene: TRBD2; abundance: -; CDR3nt: TGTGCCATCAGCAGACTAGCTCCTGACACAGATACGCAGTATTTT; CDR3aa: CAISRLAPDTDTQYF
j_gene: TRBJ1-3; v_gene: TRBV2; d_gene: TRBD1; abundance: -; CDR3nt: TGTGCCAGCAGTGTACAGGGGGCGAACACCATATATTTT; CDR3aa: CASSVQGANTIYF
j_gene: TRBJ2-3; v_gene: TRBV4-3; d_gene: TRBD1; abundance: once; CDR3nt: TGCGCCAGCAGCCAAGGACAGGGTGGAGATACGCAGTATTTT; CDR3aa: CASSQGQGGDTQYF
j_gene: TRBJ1-5; v_gene: TRBV10-2; d_gene: -; abundance: once; CDR3nt: TGCGCCAGCAGTTGGGGGGTTAGCAATCAGCCCCAGCATTTT; CDR3aa: CASSWGVSNQPQHF
j_gene: TRBJ2-7; v_gene: TRBV2; d_gene: TRBD1; abundance: -; CDR3nt: TGTGCCGGCTCAAGGGACAGTACCTACGAGCAGTACTTC; CDR3aa: CAGSRDSTYEQYF
j_gene: TRBJ1-1; v_gene: TRBV5-1; d_gene: -; abundance: -; CDR3nt: TGCGCCAGCAGCACACTGGGGGGGGGTGAAGCTTTCTTT; CDR3aa: CASSTLGGGEAFF
j_gene: TRBJ2-2; v_gene: TRBV9; d_gene: TRBD2; abundance: few; CDR3nt: TGTGCCAGCAGCCCGGGGGGGGGCATCGGGGAGCTGTTTTTT; CDR3aa: CASSPGGGIGELFF
j_gene: TRBJ2-2; v_gene: TRBV5-1; d_gene: TRBD1; abundance: -; CDR3nt: TGCGCCAGCAGCCCCTGGACAGGGGGCAACGGGGAGCTGTTTTTT; CDR3aa: CASSPWTGGNGELFF
j_gene: TRBJ2-7; v_gene: TRBV4-2; d_gene: -; abundance: -; CDR3nt: TGTGCCAGCAGCCAAGATCCGGGACTGGAGTACGAGCAGTACTTC; CDR3aa: CASSQDPGLEYEQYF
j_gene: TRBJ1-6; v_gene: TRBV5-4; d_gene: TRBD1; abundance: -; CDR3nt: TGTGCCAGCAGCCCGGACAGGGCGAGTAATTCACCCCTCCACTTT; CDR3aa: CASSPDRASNSPLHF
j_gene: TRBJ1-5; v_gene: TRBV19; d_gene: -; abundance: -; CDR3nt: TGTGCCAGTAGTATATTGGGGCAGGTTAATCAGCCCCAGCATTTT; CDR3aa: CASSILGQVNQPQHF
j_gene: TRBJ1-2; v_gene: TRBV5-1; d_gene: TRBD1; abundance: -; CDR3nt: TGCGCCAGCAGCGGATCCTTACAGGGGTCTGGTGGCTACACCTTC; CDR3aa: CASSGSLQGSGGYTF
j_gene: TRBJ1-1; v_gene: TRBV15; d_gene: -; abundance: -; CDR3nt: TGTGCCACCAGCAGATCCAGGGAAGGGGCTGAAGCTTTCTTT; CDR3aa: CATSRSREGAEAFF
j_gene: TRBJ2-3; v_gene: TRBV6-6; d_gene: TRBD1; abundance: -; CDR3nt: TGTGCCAGCAGTACGGGTAGGGACAGTTTCGCAGATACGCAGTATTTT; CDR3aa: CASSTGRDSFADTQYF
j_gene: TRBJ1-6; v_gene: TRBV7-6; d_gene: -; abundance: -; CDR3nt: TGTGCCAGCAGCTTGGGACACAATAATTCACCCCTCCACTTT; CDR3aa: CASSLGHNNSPLHF
j_gene: TRBJ2-3; v_gene: TRBV5-1; d_gene: TRBD2; abundance: -; CDR3nt: TGCGCCAGCAGCCTCGGGACTAGCGGTAAGAGTGCAGATACGCAGTATTTT; CDR3aa: CASSLGTSGKSADTQYF
j_gene: TRBJ2-5; v_gene: TRBV29-1; d_gene: TRBD1; abundance: -; CDR3nt: TGCAGCGTTGAGGACAGGGGGCAAGAGACCCAGTACTTC; CDR3aa: CSVEDRGQETQYF
j_gene: TRBJ1-1; v_gene: TRBV11-2; d_gene: -; abundance: -; CDR3nt: TGTGCCAGCAGCTTAGATGCGGGGGCCCTGAACACTGAAGCTTTCTTT; CDR3aa: CASSLDAGALNTEAFF
j_gene: TRBJ1-2; v_gene: TRBV11-2; d_gene: -; abundance: -; CDR3nt: TGTGCCAGCAGCTTAGTCGGGGTTTCTGGCTACACCTTC; CDR3aa: CASSLVGVSGYTF
j_gene: TRBJ2-1; v_gene: TRBV28; d_gene: TRBD2; abundance: -; CDR3nt: TGTGCCAGCAGTTTACGGACTAGCGGGGGGAATGAGCAGTTCTTC; CDR3aa: CASSLRTSGGNEQFF
j_gene: TRBJ1-5; v_gene: TRBV4-1; d_gene: -; abundance: few; CDR3nt: TGCGCCAGCAGCCAAAGACAGTCCGATCAGCCCCAGCATTTT; CDR3aa: CASSQRQSDQPQHF
j_gene: TRBJ1-5; v_gene: TRBV2; d_gene: TRBD1; abundance: -; CDR3nt: TGTGCCAGCAGTGAAATGGCAGGGGGCGTTTATCAGCCCCAGCATTTT; CDR3aa: CASSEMAGGVYQPQHF
j_gene: TRBJ1-1; v_gene: TRBV9; d_gene: -; abundance: -; CDR3nt: TGTGCCAGCAGCGTACTAGCGGGGAACACTGAAGCTTTCTTT; CDR3aa: CASSVLAGNTEAFF
j_gene: TRBJ2-1; v_gene: TRBV7-9; d_gene: TRBD1; abundance: -; CDR3nt: TGTGCCAGCAGCCTCCTCGGGCAGGGGGACAATGAGCAGTTCTTC; CDR3aa: CASSLLGQGDNEQFF
j_gene: TRBJ2-7; v_gene: TRBV30; d_gene: TRBD1; abundance: -; CDR3nt: TGTGCCTGGCGGGACAGGGCCTACGAGCAGTACTTC; CDR3aa: CAWRDRAYEQYF
j_gene: TRBJ1-5; v_gene: TRBV5-8; d_gene: -; abundance: -; CDR3nt: TGTGCCAGCAGCTTGGTCGGGGCCCAGCATTTT; CDR3aa: CASSLVGAQHF
j_gene: TRBJ1-3; v_gene: TRBV27; d_gene: -; abundance: -; CDR3nt: TGTGCCAGCCCTCGAAAAGGAGGGTCCGGAAACACCATATATTTT; CDR3aa: CASPRKGGSGNTIYF
j_gene: TRBJ2-7; v_gene: TRBV28; d_gene: -; abundance: once; CDR3nt: TGTGCCAGCAGCGGAGCCTACTCCTACGAGCAGTACTTC; CDR3aa: CASSGAYSYEQYF
j_gene: TRBJ2-6; v_gene: TRBV10-3; d_gene: TRBD1; abundance: few; CDR3nt: TGTGCCAGCGGGACAGGGGATGGCTCTGGGGCCAACGTCCTGACTTTC; CDR3aa: CASGTGDGSGANVLTF
j_gene: TRBJ2-7; v_gene: TRBV7-6; d_gene: -; abundance: few; CDR3nt: TGTGCCAGCAGCTTAGGGGTGGGGCGGACCTACGAGCAGTACTTC; CDR3aa: CASSLGVGRTYEQYF
j_gene: TRBJ1-2; v_gene: TRBV6-6; d_gene: -; abundance: -; CDR3nt: TGTGCCAGCAGTTCAAACTCAGGGGGCTACACCTTC; CDR3aa: CASSSNSGGYTF
j_gene: TRBJ1-5; v_gene: TRBV30; d_gene: -; abundance: -; CDR3nt: TGTGCCTGGAGTGTCGGGAGCAATCAGCCCCAGCATTTT; CDR3aa: CAWSVGSNQPQHF
j_gene: TRBJ2-1; v_gene: TRBV7-7; d_gene: TRBD1; abundance: -; CDR3nt: TGTGCTAGCAGCGCCGGGACAGGGACATACAATGAGCAGTTCTTC; CDR3aa: CASSAGTGTYNEQFF